Only one count was recorded for the clone carrying this TCR beta chain. The authors' processing: Estimates of nucleated cell counts were drawn from the amplification of reference gene primers. Only in-frame clones appear in the TCRdb table, and some are missing; sequencing was by immunoSEQ multiplex PCR. That table gives V, J and clone size, and the DNA gave D and trimming. The data show about 170,000 clones, approximately 86% seen once. Those enrolled in Seattle joined during active infection and were followed longitudinally afterward. This sample stems from a study of blood T cell repertoires in COVID-19. On the study more broadly: Researchers got acute and convalescent COVID-19 samples from the United States, Italy and Spain. T cells, B-cell-depleted T cells, or PBMCs provided the cDNA or gDNA that served as material.

Germline values: CDR1 SGHDN, CDR2 FVKESK. This CDR3 is built from 16 residues. Trimming took off 1 base at V and 7 bases at J, with 17 bases between the two ends. The V gene is TRBV14, the J gene TRBJ2-1; tentatively, D is TRBD2 (7 bases). This receptor was taken from a man aged 55 to 70 with COVID-19, enrolled during active disease. Sample: peripheral blood. CDR3 amino acids: CASSQVRARGGNEQFF. The CDR3 bases are TGTGCCAGCAGCCAAGTTCGCGCCAGGGGAGGGAATGAGCAGTTCTTC.